A single sample gave rise to the 26 T cell receptor beta chains below, sequenced in a study of T-cell reconstitution after alpha-beta-depleted transplantation in children. This sample's TCRbeta library carried unique molecular identifier barcodes. TCRdb processed the PCR reads anew with MiXCR; each CDR3 protein has one entry. This sample has tens of thousands of distinct CDR3 sequences; 5.8% occur once, and the top ten carry around 30%. The sample was PBMCs, mostly from graft donor cells, taken 60 days after TCRalphabeta/CD19-depleted stem cell transplant. The receptor source for this set is a female patient aged 2 to 10 who had a stem cell transplant for aplastic anemia, so the T cells may come from the graft donor.

This clonotype has more than one count but fewer than ten. V is TRBV7-2 and J is TRBJ1-5; TRBD1 aligns across 7 bases. The CDR3 is made up of 13 amino acids. Trimming removed 4 bases from V and 11 bases from J; junction bases left unmatched: 8. From germline, CDR1 is SGHTA and CDR2 FQGNSA. The CDR3 protein is CASSSNTGDSQHF. The DNA for the CDR3 is TGTGCCAGCAGCTCCAATACAGGGGATTCCCAGCATTTT.

This clonotype occurred a few times. The chain recombines TRBV12-3 or TRBV12-4 with TRBJ1-2; 8 bases are a match to TRBD1. This CDR3 region has 15 residues. J gave up 7 bases and V 5 bases, and 12 bases lay outside the gene matches. The CDR3 loop is CASSPGQGLRRGYTF. In nucleotides, the CDR3 is TGTGCCAGCAGTCCTGGACAGGGTTTAAGGCGTGGCTACACCTTC.

This clonotype has ten or more counts. This chain joins TRBV12-3 or TRBV12-4 and TRBJ2-1; D is uncertain. The CDR3 consists of 14 residues. Deletions cut 2 bases from V and 7 bases from J, with 12 bases between. The CDR3 DNA reads TGTGCCAGCAGTTTAAACTATGTCTTAAATGAGCAGTTCTTC. Its translation: CASSLNYVLNEQFF.

This clonotype has a count of ten or more. The V gene is TRBV5-6, the J gene TRBJ2-1; D call uncertain. Germline loops: CDR1 SGHDT, CDR2 YYEEEE. V was clipped by 4 bases and J by 3 bases, with 11 bases between them. The length of the CDR3 is 14 residues. The CDR3 DNA sequence: TGTGCCAGCAGCCGATCGTGGGTCTACAATGAGCAGTTCTTC. It is translated as CASSRSWVYNEQFF.

This clonotype has a count of ten or more. The V call is TRBV10-3, the J call TRBJ2-7; D gene uncertain. V gave up 10 bases and J gave up 3 bases, with 13 bases separating them. Germline CDR1 and CDR2: ENHRY and SYGVKD. The CDR3 has 12 residues. CDR3: CATRDTYYEQYF. The CDR3 DNA follows: TGTGCCACCCGTGACACATACTACGAGCAGTACTTC.

This clonotype was seen repeatedly, ten times or more. The CDR3 spells CSVVGAEPIPYEQYF. CDR3 DNA sequence: TGCAGCGTTGTGGGAGCGGAGCCTATTCCCTACGAGCAGTACTTC. V is TRBV29-1 and J is TRBJ2-7; possibly TRBD2 for D (5 bases). Germline V gene data show CDR1 as SQVTM and CDR2 as ANQGSEA. The V end was cut by 4 bases, the J end by 2 bases, with 18 bases between. The CDR3 runs 15 residues.

This clonotype was counted a few times. The chain carries TRBV7-9 and TRBJ2-1; maybe TRBD1 (6 bases). The CDR3 extends over 14 amino acids. Trimming cost V 5 bases and J 5 bases, with 13 bases left between them. Germline-derived CDR1 and CDR2 are SEHNR and FQNEAQ (reference sequence). The CDR3 loop is CASSPNGGHNEQFF. The CDR3 DNA follows: TGTGCCAGCAGCCCAAATGGGGGCCACAATGAGCAGTTCTTC. Complete variable domain (other parts from reference TRBV7-9 and TRBJ2-1): DTGVSQNPRHKITKRGQNVTFRCDPISEHNRLYWYRQTLGQGPEFLTYFQNEAQLEKSRLLSDRFSAERPKGSFSTLEIQRTEQGDSAMYLCASSPNGGHNEQFFGPGTRLTVL.

This clonotype has a count of ten or more. This chain uses TRBV10-3 with TRBJ2-1; tentatively, D is TRBD1 (5 bases). Trimming took 2 bases from V and 5 from J, leaving 16 bases between them. Germline V gene sequence: CDR1 ENHRY, CDR2 SYGVKD. This CDR3 contains 16 residues. As DNA, the CDR3 is TGTGCCATCAGTGAGAGAAGGGGTTGGGGAAACAATGAGCAGTTCTTC. This codes for CAISERRGWGNNEQFF.

This clonotype was counted many times. The chain employs TRBV6-1 and TRBJ1-6; D unclear. This CDR3 spans 12 amino acids. The V gene's germline CDR1 is MNHNS and CDR2 SASEGT. With 5 bases removed from V and 10 bases from J, the gap between germline ends came to 9 bases. CDR3 nucleotides: TGTGCCAGCAGTTTGGTAGGGTCACCCCTCCACTTT. It codes for CASSLVGSPLHF.

In regard to this clonotype: This may come from a read error, since a much larger clone is one base off. The CDR3 end shows no conserved phenylalanine or tryptophan, and so a read error is likely. J is TRBJ2-2 and V is TRBV20-1; D could derive from TRBD1 or TRBD2 (6 bases each). This CDR3 is 14 amino acids long. Germline V gives CDR1 DFQATT, CDR2 SNEGSKA (reference sequence). V gave up 0 bases and J gave up 8 bases, with 13 bases separating them. The CDR3 DNA follows: TGCAGTGCTAGAGATTACGGGGGCGGTGGGGAGCTGTTTTGT. This gives the protein CSARDYGGGGELFC.

This clonotype has at least ten counts. V is TRBV5-5 and J is TRBJ2-2; TRBD1 might be the D (6 bases). CDR1 and CDR2 (germline): SGHKS, YYEKEE (reference sequence). The CDR3 runs to 17 residues. Deletions cut 5 bases from V and 0 bases from J, with 17 bases between. CDR3 in amino acids: CASRSGVQGTNTGELFF. The CDR3 DNA reads TGTGCCAGCAGATCAGGGGTCCAGGGGACGAACACCGGGGAGCTGTTTTTT.

This clonotype was counted at least ten times. This chain links TRBV28 with TRBJ2-4; 8 bases map to TRBD1. Germline trimming cut 2 bases from V and 2 bases from J; bases unmatched to any gene: 5. Germline CDR1 reads MDHEN; CDR2 reads SYDVKM. The CDR3 sequence is 16 residues long. The CDR3 DNA follows: TGTGCCAGCAGTTTACCCTGGGACAGGACCAAAAACATTCAGTACTTC. As protein: CASSLPWDRTKNIQYF.

This clonotype was counted at least ten times. The chain has TRBV7-8 and TRBJ2-7; D is uncertain. Per the germline V gene, CDR1 is SGHVS and CDR2 is FQNEAQ. This CDR3 has 12 amino acids. Trimming cost V 1 base and J 2 bases, with 3 bases left between them. The CDR3 reads CASSLEAYEQYF. DNA for the CDR3: TGTGCCAGCAGCTTAGAAGCCTACGAGCAGTACTTC.

This clonotype came up a few times. The rearrangement joins TRBV19 to TRBJ1-2; no firm D call. Trimming removed 10 bases from V and 3 bases from J, with 12 bases in between. The CDR3 loop spans 12 amino acids. The germline V gene has CDR1 LNHDA and CDR2 SQIVND (reference sequence). This chain's CDR3 is CATPGEDYGYTF. The CDR3 coding sequence is TGTGCCACCCCGGGAGAGGACTATGGCTACACCTTC.

This clonotype was seen a handful of times. V usage is TRBV24-1 and J usage is TRBJ1-3; D is ambiguous. Germline V gives CDR1 KGHDR, CDR2 SFDVKD. The CDR3 is 13 amino acids. V was pared by 9 bases and J by 2 bases, with 10 bases between. CDR3 in DNA: TGTGCCACCCAGCTGTCTGCTGGAAACACCATATATTTT. This sequence encodes CATQLSAGNTIYF.

The genes are TRBV28 and TRBJ1-1, with a weak D call TRBD1 (6 bases). Germline-derived CDR1 and CDR2 are MDHEN and SYDVKM. This CDR3 region has 14 residues. V shed 10 bases and J shed 5 bases, with 20 bases lying between them. The CDR3 DNA reads as TGTGCCATCTCGGAGGGGGGGGCTTCGACTGAAGCTTTCTTT. It translates to CAISEGGASTEAFF.

The rearrangement links TRBV11-1 to TRBJ2-7; D is unclear. In germline, CDR1 is SGHAT, CDR2 FQDESV (reference sequence). V lost 1 base to trimming and J lost 6 bases, with 7 bases between them. The CDR3 is 12 residues long. In DNA, the CDR3 is TGTGCCAGCAGCTTAGGCCACCCCGAGCAGTACTTC. Translating it yields CASSLGHPEQYF.

This clonotype was recorded many times. This chain uses TRBV12-3 or TRBV12-4 with TRBJ2-3, with 8 positions matching TRBD1. The junction had 6 bases not matched to a gene; V was cut back by 7 bases and J by 0 bases. The CDR3 has 15 amino acids. The CDR3 DNA reads as TGTGCCAGCACTCAGGGGGCTCCTAGCACAGATACGCAGTATTTT. It translates to CASTQGAPSTDTQYF.

In this sample, this clonotype turned up many times. The chain is built from TRBV21-1 and TRBJ2-7; the table names TRBD1, a call not compared with the DNA. TRBV21-1 is classified as a pseudogene. CDR3 size: 17 residues. CDR3 in amino acids: CASSKKRPGTGDYEQYF. The CDR3 nucleotides are TGTGCCAGCAGCAAAAAGCGACCTGGGACAGGGGATTACGAGCAGTACTTC.

Only a few counts were recorded for this clonotype. The V and J genes are TRBV5-4 and TRBJ1-1; 7 nucleotides align to TRBD1. The V gene's germline CDR1 is SGHNT and CDR2 YYREEE (reference sequence). The CDR3 is 15 amino acids. The trim removed 2 bases at V and 10 bases at J, leaving 14 bases unmatched. The DNA of the CDR3 is TGTGCCAGCAGCTTTATTACCGCAGGGGGGAATGGAGCTTTCTTT. This sequence encodes CASSFITAGGNGAFF.

The table lists this clonotype with a few counts. This sequence joins TRBV19 and TRBJ2-1; TRBD2 might be the D (5 bases). Trimming cost V 5 bases and J 8 bases, with 10 bases left between them. The CDR3 totals 12 residues. From germline, CDR1 is LNHDA and CDR2 SQIVND (reference sequence). The CDR3 region is CASSLLGYEQFF. CDR3 DNA sequence: TGTGCCAGTAGTCTACTAGGCTATGAGCAGTTCTTC.

Of note for this clonotype: This sequence may be a read error, since a much larger clone differs from it by one base. This sequence joins TRBV12-3 or TRBV12-4 and TRBJ2-7, with TRBD2 identical over 13 bases. CDR3 length equals 16 residues. The DNA of the CDR3 is TGTGCCCGCAGTCCATCACTAGCGGGAGGGACCTACGAGCAGTACTTC. This sequence encodes CARSPSLAGGTYEQYF.

This clonotype has only a few counts. This sequence joins TRBV27 and TRBJ2-7; 10 nucleotides match TRBD2. Germline CDR1 and CDR2: MNHEY and SMNVEV (reference sequence). Trimming took 4 bases from V and 1 from J; bases not matched to a gene: 7. CDR3 length equals 16 residues. CDR3 region: CASSSHGLAESYEQYF. CDR3 DNA sequence: TGTGCCAGCAGTTCCCATGGACTAGCGGAATCCTACGAGCAGTACTTC.

The V gene is TRBV7-3, the J gene TRBJ1-2; tentatively, D is TRBD1 (5 bases). The V end lost 8 bases, the J end lost 3 bases, and 13 bases lay between the germline ends. The CDR3 covers 13 residues. The V gene's germline CDR1 is SGHTA and CDR2 FQGTGA. In nucleotides, the CDR3 is TGTGCCAGCGGGGCCGGGCCGGACTATGGCTACACCTTC. Translating gives CASGAGPDYGYTF.

This clonotype was seen at least ten times. This rearrangement joins TRBV2 to TRBJ2-3; possible D gene TRBD1, 6 bases. V lost 9 bases to trimming and J lost 6 bases, with 19 bases between them. Germline loops: CDR1 SNHLY, CDR2 FYNNEI. The CDR3 spans 14 residues. The CDR3 DNA reads TGTGCCAGTCAAAAGACAGGACGGACCGATACGCAGTATTTT. This codes for CASQKTGRTDTQYF.

This clonotype came up a few times. The V call is TRBV3-1, the J call TRBJ2-4, with 11 bases identical to TRBD2. The CDR3 totals 20 residues. The V and J ends lost 0 bases and 0 bases, in that order; junction bases with no gene match: 10. In germline, CDR1 is LGHDT, CDR2 YNNKEL (reference sequence). CDR3 nucleotide sequence: TGTGCCAGCAGCCAAGATCTGGTAGCGGGAGGGATTTTAGCCAAAAACATTCAGTACTTC. Its translation: CASSQDLVAGGILAKNIQYF.